Given below is one TCR beta chain in context. What it recognizes is unknown. CDR3 size: 12 residues. The data derive from a study of cytomegalovirus exposure and HLA in healthy donors. Study conclusions and caveats: Most TCR sequences proved rare, with some public TCRs found in many donors.

13 Jbeta primers and 60 Vbeta primers were used for the PCR. Under the authors' procedure: Unique TCR beta chains numbered approximately 80 million in a later analysis, with roughly 11 million shared. TCRdb keeps only in-frame clones here, not all; method: immunoSEQ multiplex PCR. That table furnishes V, J and clone size, whereas the DNA furnished D and trimming. The profile shows fewer than 120,000 clones, over 60% of them singletons. The receptor was derived from a woman aged 55 to 70 in good health and CMV-seropositive. This chain uses TRBV21-1 with TRBJ2-5; the table calls TRBD2, which could not be checked here. The J call may be mistaken, given a closer DNA end match to TRBJ2-7. TRBV21-1 is a pseudogene segment. Sequencing was performed on PBMCs. CDR3 nucleotide sequence: TGTGCCCCAGCGAGGCGGCCGTCCGAGCAGTACTTC. It encodes CAPARRPSEQYF.